This TCR beta chain was identified in a study of shared clonotypes between healthy human individuals. Study-wide results and limits: A handful of donors shared around 5.1% of their naive CD4 clonotypes. The four-donor shared clonotypes exceeded non-shared clonotypes in generation probability, with non-shared ones scoring lower.

Germline V lookup: CDR1 SGHNT, CDR2 YYREEE (reference sequence). This CDR3 spans 13 amino acids. The V and J ends lost 4 bases and 7 bases respectively, with 11 bases between them. Of note for this clone: Its antigen is undetermined.

Across several immunoSEQ plates, the genomic DNA of each subset was split evenly. Sequencing was performed with immunoSEQ multiplex PCR; in TCRdb, only in-frame clones are kept and a portion is missing. Found here are 2 million or so clones, roughly 96% of them singletons; the top ten hold 0.1% to 0.15%. Sequenced: naive CD4+ T cells sorted from blood. The subset here: CD45RA+ positively selected. The chain recombines TRBV5-4 with TRBJ1-4; D not resolved. This clonotype originated in a man in his late teens or twenties in good health. The CDR3 sequence: CASSLDSTEKLFF. CDR3 sequence (DNA): TGTGCCAGCAGCCTCGATTCAACTGAAAAACTGTTTTTT.